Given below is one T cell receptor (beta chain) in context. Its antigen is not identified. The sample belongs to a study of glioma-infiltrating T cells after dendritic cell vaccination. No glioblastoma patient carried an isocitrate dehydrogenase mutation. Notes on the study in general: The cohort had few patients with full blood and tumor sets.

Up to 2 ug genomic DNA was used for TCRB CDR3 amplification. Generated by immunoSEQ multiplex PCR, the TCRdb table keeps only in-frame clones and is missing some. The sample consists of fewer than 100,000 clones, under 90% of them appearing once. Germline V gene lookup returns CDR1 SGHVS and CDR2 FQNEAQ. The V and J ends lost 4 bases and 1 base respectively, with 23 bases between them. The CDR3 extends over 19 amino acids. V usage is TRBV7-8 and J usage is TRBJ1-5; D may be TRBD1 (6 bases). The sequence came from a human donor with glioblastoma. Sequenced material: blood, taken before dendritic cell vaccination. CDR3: CASSSMWRSKGVSNQPQHF. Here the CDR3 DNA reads TGTGCCAGCAGCTCGATGTGGCGGTCGAAGGGGGTAAGCAATCAGCCCCAGCATTTT.